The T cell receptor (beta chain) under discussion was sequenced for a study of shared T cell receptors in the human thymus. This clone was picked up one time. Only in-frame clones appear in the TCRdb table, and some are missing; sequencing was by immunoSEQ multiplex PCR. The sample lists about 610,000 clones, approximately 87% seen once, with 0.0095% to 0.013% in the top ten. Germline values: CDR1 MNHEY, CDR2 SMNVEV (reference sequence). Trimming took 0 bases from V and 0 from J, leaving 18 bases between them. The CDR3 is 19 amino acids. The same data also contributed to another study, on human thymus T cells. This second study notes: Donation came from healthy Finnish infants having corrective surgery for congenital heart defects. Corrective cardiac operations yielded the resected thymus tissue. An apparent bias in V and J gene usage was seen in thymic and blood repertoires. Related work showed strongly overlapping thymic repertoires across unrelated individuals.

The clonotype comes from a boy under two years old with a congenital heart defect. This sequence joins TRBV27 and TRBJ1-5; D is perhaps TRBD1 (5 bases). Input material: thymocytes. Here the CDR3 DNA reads TGTGCCAGCAGTTTATCGGCAGAAACAGACAGACTTAGCAATCAGCCCCAGCATTTT. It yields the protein CASSLSAETDRLSNQPQHF.